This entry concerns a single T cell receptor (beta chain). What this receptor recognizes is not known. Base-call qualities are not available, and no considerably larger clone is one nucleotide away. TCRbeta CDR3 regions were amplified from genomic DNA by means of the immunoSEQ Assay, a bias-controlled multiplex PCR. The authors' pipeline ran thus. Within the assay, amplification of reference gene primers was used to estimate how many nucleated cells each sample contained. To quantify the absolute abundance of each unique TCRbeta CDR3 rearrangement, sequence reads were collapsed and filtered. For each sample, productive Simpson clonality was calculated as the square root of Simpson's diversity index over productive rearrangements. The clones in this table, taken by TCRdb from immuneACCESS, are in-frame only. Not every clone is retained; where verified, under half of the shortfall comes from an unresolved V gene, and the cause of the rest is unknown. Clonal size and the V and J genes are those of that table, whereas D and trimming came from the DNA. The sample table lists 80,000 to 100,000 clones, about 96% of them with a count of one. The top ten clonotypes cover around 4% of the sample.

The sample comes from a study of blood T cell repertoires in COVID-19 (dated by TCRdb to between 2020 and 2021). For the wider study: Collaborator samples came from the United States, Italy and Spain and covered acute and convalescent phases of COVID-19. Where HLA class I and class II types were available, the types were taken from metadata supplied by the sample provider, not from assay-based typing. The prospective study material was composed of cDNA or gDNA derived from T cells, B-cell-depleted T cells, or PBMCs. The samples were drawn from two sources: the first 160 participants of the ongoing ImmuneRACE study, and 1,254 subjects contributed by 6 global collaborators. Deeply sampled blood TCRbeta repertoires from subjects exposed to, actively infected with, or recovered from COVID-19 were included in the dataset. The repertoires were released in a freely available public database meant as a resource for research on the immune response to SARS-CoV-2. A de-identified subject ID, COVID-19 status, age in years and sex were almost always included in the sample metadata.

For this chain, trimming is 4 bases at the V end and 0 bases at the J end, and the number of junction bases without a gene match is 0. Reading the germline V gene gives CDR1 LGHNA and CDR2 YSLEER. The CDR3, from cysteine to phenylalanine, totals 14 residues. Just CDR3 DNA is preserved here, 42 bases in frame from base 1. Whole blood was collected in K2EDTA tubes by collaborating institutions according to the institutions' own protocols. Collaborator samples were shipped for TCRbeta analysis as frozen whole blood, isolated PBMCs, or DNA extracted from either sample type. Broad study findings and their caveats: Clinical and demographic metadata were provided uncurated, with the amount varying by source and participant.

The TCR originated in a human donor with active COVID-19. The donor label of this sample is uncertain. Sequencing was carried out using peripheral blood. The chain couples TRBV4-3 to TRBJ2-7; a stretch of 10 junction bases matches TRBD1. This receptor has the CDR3 CASSRTGGSYEQYF. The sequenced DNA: TGCGCCAGCAGCCGGACAGGGGGCTCCTACGAGCAGTACTTC.